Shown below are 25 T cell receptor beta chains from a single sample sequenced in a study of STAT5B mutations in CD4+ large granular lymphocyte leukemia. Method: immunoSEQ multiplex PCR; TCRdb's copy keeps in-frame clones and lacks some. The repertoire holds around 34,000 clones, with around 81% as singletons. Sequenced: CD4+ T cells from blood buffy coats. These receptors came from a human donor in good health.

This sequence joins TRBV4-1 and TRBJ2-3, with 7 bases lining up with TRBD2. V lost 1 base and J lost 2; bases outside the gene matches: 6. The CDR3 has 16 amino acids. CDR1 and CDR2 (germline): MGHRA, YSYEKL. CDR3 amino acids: CASSQGTSEFTDTQYF. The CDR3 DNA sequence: TGCGCCAGCAGCCAAGGAACTAGCGAATTCACAGATACGCAGTATTTT.

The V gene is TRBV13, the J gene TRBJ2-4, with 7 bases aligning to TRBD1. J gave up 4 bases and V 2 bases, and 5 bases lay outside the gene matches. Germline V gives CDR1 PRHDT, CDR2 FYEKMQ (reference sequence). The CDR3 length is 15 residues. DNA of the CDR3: TGTGCCAGCAGCTTATATGTACAGGGGAAAAACATTCAGTACTTC. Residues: CASSLYVQGKNIQYF.

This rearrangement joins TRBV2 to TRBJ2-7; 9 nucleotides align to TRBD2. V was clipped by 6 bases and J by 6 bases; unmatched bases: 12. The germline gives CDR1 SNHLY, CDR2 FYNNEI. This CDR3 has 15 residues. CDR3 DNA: TGTGCCAGCAGACCGGGGGTAGCGGGAGCGGCCGAGCAGTACTTC. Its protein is CASRPGVAGAAEQYF. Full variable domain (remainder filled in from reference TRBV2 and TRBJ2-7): EPEVTQTPSHQVTQMGQEVILRCVPISNHLYFYWYRQILGQKVEFLVSFYNNEISEKSEIFDDQFSVERPDGSNFTLKIRSTKLEDSAMYFCASRPGVAGAAEQYFGPGTRLTVT.

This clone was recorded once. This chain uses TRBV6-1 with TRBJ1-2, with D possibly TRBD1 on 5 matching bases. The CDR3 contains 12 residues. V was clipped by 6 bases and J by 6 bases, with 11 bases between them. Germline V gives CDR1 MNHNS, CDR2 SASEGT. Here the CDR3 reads CASSPGLNGYTF. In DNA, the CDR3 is TGTGCCAGCAGCCCGGGGCTTAATGGCTACACCTTC.

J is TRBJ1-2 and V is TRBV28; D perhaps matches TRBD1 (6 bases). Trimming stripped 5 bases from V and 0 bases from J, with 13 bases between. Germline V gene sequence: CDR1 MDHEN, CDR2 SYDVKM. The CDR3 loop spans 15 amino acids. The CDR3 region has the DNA TGTGCCAGCAGTACGACAGGTCTAGCTAACTATGGCTACACCTTC. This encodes CASSTTGLANYGYTF.

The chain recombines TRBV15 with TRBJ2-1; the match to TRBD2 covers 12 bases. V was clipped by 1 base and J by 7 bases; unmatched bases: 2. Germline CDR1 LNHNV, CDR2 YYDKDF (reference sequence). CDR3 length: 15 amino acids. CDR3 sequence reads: CATSRGTSGNNEQFF. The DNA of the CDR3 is TGTGCCACCAGCAGAGGGACTAGCGGGAATAATGAGCAGTTCTTC. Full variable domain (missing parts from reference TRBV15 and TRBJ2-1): DAMVIQNPRYQVTQFGKPVTLSCSQTLNHNVMYWYQQKSSQAPKLLFHYYDKDFNNEADTPDNFQSRRPNTSFCFLDIRSPGLGDTAMYLCATSRGTSGNNEQFFGPGTRLTVL.

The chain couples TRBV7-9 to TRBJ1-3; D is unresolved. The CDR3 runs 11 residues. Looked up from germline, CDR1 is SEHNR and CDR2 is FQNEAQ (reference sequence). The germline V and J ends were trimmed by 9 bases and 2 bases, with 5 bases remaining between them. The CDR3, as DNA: TGTGCCAGTTCGACTGGAAACACCATATATTTT. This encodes CASSTGNTIYF.

The CDR3 bases are TGTGCCAGCAGGAGACTAGGGGAGACCCAGTACTTC. Protein product: CASRRLGETQYF. The genes are TRBV27 and TRBJ2-5; a weak D match, TRBD2 (6 bases). CDR1 and CDR2 from the germline V gene are MNHEY and SMNVEV (reference sequence). The CDR3 spans 12 residues. V lost 6 bases and J lost 5, with 10 bases in between.

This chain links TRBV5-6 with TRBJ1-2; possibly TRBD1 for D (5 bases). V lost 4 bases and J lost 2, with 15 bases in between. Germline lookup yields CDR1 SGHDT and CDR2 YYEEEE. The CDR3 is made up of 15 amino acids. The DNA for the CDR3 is TGTGCCAGCAGCCGAAAGGACATACTAAACTATGGCTACACCTTC. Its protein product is CASSRKDILNYGYTF.

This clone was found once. The CDR3 DNA is TGCAGCGCCGCGGAGACACCCTACGAGCAGTACTTC. Its translation: CSAAETPYEQYF. The V and J genes are TRBV29-1 and TRBJ2-5; D is unclear. The assigned J gene may be wrong: the sequence end matches TRBJ2-7 better. CDR3 length: 12 residues. Germline V gives CDR1 SQVTM, CDR2 ANQGSEA.

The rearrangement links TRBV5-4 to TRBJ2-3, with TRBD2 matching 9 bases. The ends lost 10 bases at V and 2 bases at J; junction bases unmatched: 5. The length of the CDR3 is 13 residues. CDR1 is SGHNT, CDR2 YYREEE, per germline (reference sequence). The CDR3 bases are TGTGCCTTCTGGACTAGCGCCACAGATACGCAGTATTTT. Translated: CAFWTSATDTQYF.

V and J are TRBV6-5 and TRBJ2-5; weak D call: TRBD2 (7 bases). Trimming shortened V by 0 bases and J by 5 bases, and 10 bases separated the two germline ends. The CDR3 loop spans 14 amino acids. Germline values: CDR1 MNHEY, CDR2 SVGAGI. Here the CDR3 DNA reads TGTGCCAGCAGTTACTCGGGGGGGCGGGAGACCCAGTACTTC. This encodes CASSYSGGRETQYF.

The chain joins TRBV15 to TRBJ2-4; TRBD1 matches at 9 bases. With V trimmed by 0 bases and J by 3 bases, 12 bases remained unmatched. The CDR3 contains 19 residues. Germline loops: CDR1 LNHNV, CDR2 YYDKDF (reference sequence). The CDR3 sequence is CATSRDPGRDRVDKNIQYF. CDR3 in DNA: TGTGCCACCAGCAGAGACCCTGGGAGGGACAGGGTAGACAAAAACATTCAGTACTTC.

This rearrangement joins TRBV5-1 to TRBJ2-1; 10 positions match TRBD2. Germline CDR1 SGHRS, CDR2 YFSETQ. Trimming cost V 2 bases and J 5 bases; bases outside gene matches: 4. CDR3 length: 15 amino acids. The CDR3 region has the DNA TGCGCCAGCAGCTTTGTAGCGGGAGGCGACAATGAGCAGTTCTTC. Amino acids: CASSFVAGGDNEQFF.

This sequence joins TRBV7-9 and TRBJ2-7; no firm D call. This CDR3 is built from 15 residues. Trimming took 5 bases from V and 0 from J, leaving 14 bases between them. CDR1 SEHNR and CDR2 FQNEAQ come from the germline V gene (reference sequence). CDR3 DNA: TGTGCCAGCAGCCCCGGCCTGGAATTCTCCTACGAGCAGTACTTC. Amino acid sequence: CASSPGLEFSYEQYF.

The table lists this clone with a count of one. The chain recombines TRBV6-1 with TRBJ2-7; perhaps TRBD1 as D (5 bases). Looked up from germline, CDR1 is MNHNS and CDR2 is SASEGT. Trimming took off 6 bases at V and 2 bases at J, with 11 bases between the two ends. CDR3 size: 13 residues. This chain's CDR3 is CASRETATYEQYF. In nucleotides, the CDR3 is TGTGCCAGCAGGGAGACAGCCACCTACGAGCAGTACTTC.

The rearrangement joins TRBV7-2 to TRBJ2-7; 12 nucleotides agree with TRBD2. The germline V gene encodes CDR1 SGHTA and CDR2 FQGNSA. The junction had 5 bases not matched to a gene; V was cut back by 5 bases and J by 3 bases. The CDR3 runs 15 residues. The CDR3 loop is CASSRLAGEGYEQYF. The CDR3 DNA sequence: TGTGCCAGCAGCCGACTAGCGGGAGAAGGCTACGAGCAGTACTTC.

Here the CDR3 DNA reads TGTGCCAGCAGTTTCCGTGCAGGGAGAGGGTCCTACGAGCAGTACTTC. Encoded protein: CASSFRAGRGSYEQYF. The chain employs TRBV27 and TRBJ2-7; D could derive from TRBD1 or TRBD2 (5 bases each). CDR3 length: 16 residues. Trimming removed 3 bases at V and 1 base at J, with 16 bases between. Germline lookup yields CDR1 MNHEY and CDR2 SMNVEV (reference sequence).

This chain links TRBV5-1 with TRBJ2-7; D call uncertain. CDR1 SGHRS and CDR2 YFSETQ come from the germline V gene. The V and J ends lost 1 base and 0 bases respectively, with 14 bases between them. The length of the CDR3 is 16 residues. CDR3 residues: CASSLIPAGSSYEQYF. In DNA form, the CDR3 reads TGCGCCAGCAGCTTGATTCCCGCAGGAAGCTCCTACGAGCAGTACTTC.

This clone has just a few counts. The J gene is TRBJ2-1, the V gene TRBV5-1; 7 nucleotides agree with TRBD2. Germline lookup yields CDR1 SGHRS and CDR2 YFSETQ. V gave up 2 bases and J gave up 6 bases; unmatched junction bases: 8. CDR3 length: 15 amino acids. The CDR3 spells CASSFPGSGSNEQFF. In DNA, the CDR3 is TGCGCCAGCAGCTTTCCAGGTAGCGGGTCCAATGAGCAGTTCTTC.

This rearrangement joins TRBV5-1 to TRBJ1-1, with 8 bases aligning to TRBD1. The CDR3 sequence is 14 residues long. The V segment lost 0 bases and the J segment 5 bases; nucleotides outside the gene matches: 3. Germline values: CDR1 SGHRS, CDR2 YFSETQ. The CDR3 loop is CASSLAGQATEAFF. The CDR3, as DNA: TGCGCCAGCAGCTTGGCGGGACAGGCGACTGAAGCTTTCTTT.

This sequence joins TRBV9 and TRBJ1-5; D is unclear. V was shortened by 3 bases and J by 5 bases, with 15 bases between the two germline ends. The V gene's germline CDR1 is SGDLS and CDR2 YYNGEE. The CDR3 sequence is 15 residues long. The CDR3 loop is CASSDTGGPDQPQHF. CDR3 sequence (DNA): TGTGCCAGCAGCGACACGGGAGGGCCGGATCAGCCCCAGCATTTT. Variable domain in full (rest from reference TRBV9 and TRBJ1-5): DSGVTQTPKHLITATGQRVTLRCSPRSGDLSVYWYQQSLDQGLQFLIQYYNGEERAKGNILERFSAQQFPDLHSELNLSSLELGDSALYFCASSDTGGPDQPQHFGDGTRLSIL.

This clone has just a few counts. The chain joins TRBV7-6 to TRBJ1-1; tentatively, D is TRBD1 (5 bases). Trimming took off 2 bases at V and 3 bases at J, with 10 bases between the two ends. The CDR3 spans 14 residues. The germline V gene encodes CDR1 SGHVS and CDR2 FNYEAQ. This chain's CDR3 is CASSLKLGDTEAFF. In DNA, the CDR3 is TGTGCCAGCAGCTTAAAGTTAGGGGACACTGAAGCTTTCTTT.

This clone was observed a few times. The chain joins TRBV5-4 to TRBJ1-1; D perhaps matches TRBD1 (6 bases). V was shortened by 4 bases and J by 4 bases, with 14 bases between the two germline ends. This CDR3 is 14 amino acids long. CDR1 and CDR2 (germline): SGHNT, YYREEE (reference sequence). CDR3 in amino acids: CASSQRTAFTEAFF. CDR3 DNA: TGTGCCAGCAGCCAACGGACAGCTTTCACTGAAGCTTTCTTT.

The CDR3, as DNA: TGTGCCAGCAGCTTAGCGTCGGCGGGAGGAGGGGTTACGCAGTATTTT. It translates to CASSLASAGGGVTQYF. This sequence joins TRBV7-6 and TRBJ2-3; 8 positions match TRBD2. V lost 0 bases, J lost 8 bases, and 10 bases stayed unmatched. Germline lookup yields CDR1 SGHVS and CDR2 FNYEAQ. CDR3 size: 16 residues.